These T cell receptor beta chains were read from a single sample in a study of blood T cell repertoires in COVID-19. Sequenced by immunoSEQ multiplex PCR; TCRdb stores in-frame clones only, minus some. The table shows around 80,000 clones, with 75% to 85% occurring only once. Sequencing used peripheral blood. These receptors all stem from an elderly woman with acute or convalescent COVID-19. Each CDR3 is given with its conserved first and last residue.

CDR3 protein	V gene	J gene
CASSFWSGGSETQYF	TRBV11-3	TRBJ2-5
CASSYPQLAGIYEQYF	TRBV6-2/TRBV6-3	TRBJ2-7
CASSLVAYGYTF	TRBV28	TRBJ1-2
CAISETERGEKLFF	TRBV10-3	TRBJ1-4
CAWSGQDPYEQYF	TRBV30	TRBJ2-7
CASSLVSGSSSYEQYF	TRBV7-2	TRBJ2-7
CASSARQVDTGELFF	TRBV2	TRBJ2-2
CASSEPVPSGGLNTGELFF	TRBV2	TRBJ2-2
CASSHSPGYHEQYF	TRBV4-3	TRBJ2-7
CASRPGGGWDEQFF	TRBV19	TRBJ2-1
CAISESNSGREQYF	TRBV10-3	TRBJ2-7
CASNRGGQNYGYTF	TRBV19	TRBJ1-2